Included here is one TCR beta chain sequence, with context. This may come from a read error, since a much larger clone is one base off. This CDR3 is 15 amino acids long. Trimming took 5 bases from V and 1 from J, leaving 15 bases between them. Per the germline V gene, CDR1 is SEHNR and CDR2 is FQNEAQ (reference sequence). This entry is derived from a study of T cells after yellow fever vaccination. Via MiXCR, TCRdb re-called the 5' RACE reads, giving one row per CDR3 protein. The repertoire consists of 90,000 to 130,000 distinct CDR3 sequences, with 7% to 8.5% occurring once and the leading ten covering approximately 24%.

The sample in question was CD8+ T cells sorted from PBMCs, obtained 45 days after the yellow fever booster vaccination. The V gene is TRBV7-9, the J gene TRBJ2-7; D not certain. The receptor was derived from a man aged 30 to 45 who received the YFV17D yellow fever vaccine. CDR3 residues: CASSPPATGSYEQYF. The CDR3 nucleotides read TGTGCCAGCAGCCCACCCGCGACCGGTTCCTACGAGCAGTACTTC.